This TCR beta chain is from a study of blood T cell repertoires in COVID-19. In the study overall: Samples of COVID-19 (acute and convalescent) were obtained from the United States, Italy and Spain. PBMCs, B-cell-depleted T cells, or T cells were the source of the cDNA or gDNA that made up the material.

The table lists this clone with a count of one. V was pared by 4 bases and J by 3 bases, with 1 base of the junction left unmatched. CDR1 and CDR2 (germline): SGHRS, YFSETQ. The CDR3 consists of 13 residues. Original data processing: Scientists estimated how many nucleated cells there were by amplifying reference gene primers. Data came from immunoSEQ multiplex PCR; TCRdb stores just in-frame clones and leaves some out. V and J calls plus clone size are reproduced from that table; the DNA served to infer D and trimming. The sample carries about 310,000 clones, about 89% recorded once. This TCR came from a woman aged 45 to 65 who had recovered from COVID-19. The sequencing input was peripheral blood. This chain links TRBV5-1 with TRBJ1-2, with 9 bases aligning to TRBD1. The CDR3 loop is CASSRTGDYGYTF. Written as DNA, the CDR3 is TGCGCCAGCAGCCGGACAGGGGACTATGGCTACACCTTC.